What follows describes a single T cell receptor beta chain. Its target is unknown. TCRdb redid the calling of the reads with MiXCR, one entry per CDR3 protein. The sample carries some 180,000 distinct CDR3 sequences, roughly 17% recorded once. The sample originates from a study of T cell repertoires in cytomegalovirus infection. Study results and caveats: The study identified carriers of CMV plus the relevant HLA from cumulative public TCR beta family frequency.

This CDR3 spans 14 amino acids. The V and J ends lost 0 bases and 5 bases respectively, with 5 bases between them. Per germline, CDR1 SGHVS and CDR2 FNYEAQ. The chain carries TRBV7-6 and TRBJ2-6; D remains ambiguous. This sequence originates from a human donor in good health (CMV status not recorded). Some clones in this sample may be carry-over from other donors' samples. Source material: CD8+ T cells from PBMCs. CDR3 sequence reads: CASSLAGRANVLTF. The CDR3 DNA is TGTGCCAGCAGCTTAGCCGGTCGGGCCAACGTCCTGACTTTC.